The clone carrying this T cell receptor (beta chain) was found a few times. As yet, its antigen is unknown. This record comes from a study of T cells in Graves' hyperthyroidism and ophthalmopathy. General study results and limits: Blood shared most expanded thyroid clonotypes above 0.001.

Thyroid ultrasound and orbital computed tomography, with clinical symptoms and serum thyroxine and TRAb, informed diagnoses. The authors took PBMCs from 10 ml fresh peripheral blood. CDR1 and CDR2 from the germline V gene are LNHNV and YYDKDF (reference sequence). Deletions cut 0 bases from V and 5 bases from J, with 13 bases between. There are 15 residues in the CDR3. Researchers amplified the TCR beta CDR3 regions from RNA transcripts. The study used the HTBI primer set for a first-round RT-PCR of the TCR CDR3. MiXCR, run by TCRdb on the multiplex PCR reads, gives a single entry per CDR3 protein. The sample has 600,000 to 800,000 distinct CDR3 sequences, 35% seen once.

This sequence joins TRBV15 and TRBJ2-5, with a weak D call TRBD1 (5 bases). The sequenced sample was blood. The clonotype was recovered from a woman in her thirties or forties with Graves' hyperthyroidism. The CDR3 DNA sequence: TGTGCCACCAGCAGAGAAGTGGCAGGGAAGGAGACCCAGTACTTC. It encodes CATSREVAGKETQYF. The full variable domain, in which reference TRBV15 and TRBJ2-5 provide the parts outside the CDR3, is DAMVIQNPRYQVTQFGKPVTLSCSQTLNHNVMYWYQQKSSQAPKLLFHYYDKDFNNEADTPDNFQSRRPNTSFCFLDIRSPGLGDTAMYLCATSREVAGKETQYFGPGTRLLVL.